What follows describes a single T cell receptor beta chain. This entry is derived from a study of blood T cell repertoires in COVID-19. In the original workflow: For nucleated cells, counts were estimated from reference gene primer amplification. Some clones are missing from TCRdb's copy, which holds only in-frame ones; the method was immunoSEQ multiplex PCR. V and J calls and clone size follow that table, whereas D and trimming were derived from the DNA. The table has 250,000 or so clones, 86% seen once. Material: peripheral blood. The TCR comes from a man between 60 and 75 years old with acute or convalescent COVID-19.

CDR3 in DNA: TGTGCCAGCAGCCAAGATTCTGGCGGGGTGACCTACGAGCAGTACTTC. It is translated as CASSQDSGGVTYEQYF. This chain links TRBV3-1 (or the pseudogene TRBV3-2) with TRBJ2-7, with D possibly matching TRBD2 (6 bases). The ends were cut back, 0 bases at V and 2 bases at J, with 14 bases in the middle. In germline, CDR1 is LGHDT, CDR2 YNNKEL (reference sequence). The CDR3 contains 16 residues.